Sequencing of this T cell receptor beta chain was carried out in a study of blood T cell repertoires in COVID-19 (dated by TCRdb to the early 2020s). About the full investigation: Samples from collaborators originated in the United States, Italy and Spain and spanned both the acute and convalescent phases of COVID-19. The prospective study material was composed of cDNA or gDNA derived from T cells, B-cell-depleted T cells, or PBMCs. The dataset comprised deeply sampled blood TCRbeta repertoires from subjects exposed to, actively infected with, or recovered from COVID-19. The repertoires were made available in a free public database intended to serve as a resource for research on the immune response to SARS-CoV-2. The samples were drawn from two sources: the first 160 participants of the ongoing ImmuneRACE study, and 1,000 to 1,500 subjects contributed by 6 global collaborators. The sample metadata nearly always contained a de-identified subject ID, COVID-19 status, age in years and sex. Where available, HLA class I and class II types were obtained from metadata supplied by the sample provider rather than from assay-based typing. Findings and caveats that apply to the study as a whole: The quantity of clinical and demographic metadata differed by source and by participant and was supplied without curation.

TCRbeta CDR3 regions were amplified from genomic DNA using the immunoSEQ Assay, a bias-controlled multiplex PCR. Turning to the authors' computational methods: Within the assay, amplification of reference gene primers was used to estimate how many nucleated cells each sample contained. To quantify the absolute abundance of each unique TCRbeta CDR3 rearrangement, sequence reads were collapsed and filtered. For each sample, productive Simpson clonality was calculated as the square root of Simpson's diversity index over productive rearrangements. The table comes from immuneACCESS by way of TCRdb, which keeps in-frame sequences with V and J called. Part of the clones is missing from these tables; in studies checked, under half for an unresolved V gene and the rest for unknown reasons. Clonal size and the V and J genes are those of that table, whereas D and trimming came from the DNA. The sample table lists about 250,000 clones, around 89% of them with a count of one. The ten largest clones capture about 0.8% of the sample.

Collaborating institutions collected whole blood in K2EDTA tubes following their own protocols. For TCRbeta analysis, collaborators shipped samples as frozen whole blood, isolated PBMCs, or DNA extracted from either of those sample types. V drops 6 bases and J drops 5 bases, leaving 14 bases in between. The CDR3 sequence holds 14 residues, the cysteine and phenylalanine included. Of the read, only the CDR3 DNA is kept; its 42 bases are in frame from base 1. From the germline V gene, CDR1 is MNHEY and CDR2 is SVGAGI. This clone has just a few counts. Its antigen is unknown. No quality values exist for individual bases; no much larger clone is one base distant.

The V and J segments used are TRBV6-5 and TRBJ1-5; a weak D assignment points to TRBD1 (5 bases agree). Sequences were obtained from peripheral blood. This TCR derives from a man aged 30 to 39 with acute or convalescent COVID-19. The CDR3 reads as follows: CASSPRQKHQPQHF. The bases read TGTGCCAGCAGCCCCCGACAGAAACATCAGCCCCAGCATTTT.